The present T cell receptor beta chain was sequenced within a study of blood T cell repertoires in COVID-19. Overall study: Acute and convalescent COVID-19 samples came from the United States, Italy and Spain.

Clones were sequenced by immunoSEQ multiplex PCR, and TCRdb holds only the in-frame ones, with some missing. The sample consists of 200,000 to 300,000 clones, about 93% of them appearing once. The CDR3 is 13 amino acids. With 1 base removed from V and 5 bases from J, the gap between germline ends came to 6 bases. The germline gives CDR1 SGHAT, CDR2 FQNNGV. The sample consisted of peripheral blood. The receptor was derived from a man aged 25-45 years with COVID-19, enrolled during active disease. The rearrangement links TRBV11-2 to TRBJ1-5; D is perhaps TRBD1 (5 bases). The CDR3 sequence is CASSLGGDQPQHF. For the CDR3, the DNA is TGTGCCAGCAGCTTAGGGGGGGATCAGCCCCAGCATTTT. Full variable domain (rest looked up from reference TRBV11-2 and TRBJ1-5): EAGVAQSPRYKIIEKRQSVAFWCNPISGHATLYWYQQILGQGPKLLIQFQNNGVVDDSQLPKDRFSAERLKGVDSTLKIQPAKLEDSAVYLCASSLGGDQPQHFGDGTRLSIL.